The present T cell receptor (beta chain) was sequenced within a study of shared clonotypes between healthy human individuals. Germline V gives CDR1 SGHDT, CDR2 YYEEEE. The CDR3 length is 15 residues. The ends lost 5 bases at V and 2 bases at J; junction bases unmatched: 7. The authors loaded approximately 220 ng DNA, about 30,000 T cell genomes, into sorted-subset replicate PCRs. The method was immunoSEQ multiplex PCR; TCRdb's version includes in-frame clones alone and lacks a portion of them. The table records about 380,000 clones, 95% to 97% of them present only once. The TCR originated in a man aged 25 to 40 in good health. The gene calls are TRBV5-6 and TRBJ1-3, with 7 bases identical to TRBD1. The sample comprised memory CD8+ T cells sorted from blood. As to subset: CD45RO+ cells pooled with CCR7-negative TemRA cells. Here the CDR3 reads CASSLRGRPGNTIYF. The CDR3 DNA follows: TGTGCCAGCAGTTTAAGGGGGCGGCCTGGAAACACCATATATTTT.